Detailed here is one TCR beta chain. Germline lookup yields CDR1 MNHEY and CDR2 SVGEGT. V trimming: 6 bases; J trimming: 2 bases; junction bases outside the gene matches: 13. The CDR3 spans 17 residues. The sample belongs to a study of blood T cell repertoires in COVID-19. The wider study: Some COVID-19 samples were acute and others convalescent; all came from the United States, Italy and Spain. Sample material is recorded as cDNA or gDNA derived from T cells, B-cell-depleted T cells, or PBMCs.

Per the original methods: Reference gene primers were amplified, and this amplification served to estimate nucleated cell counts. Some clones are missing from TCRdb's copy, which holds only in-frame ones; the method was immunoSEQ multiplex PCR. D and trimming were read from the DNA, whereas the V and J calls and clone size are those reported in that table. The sample consists of about 350,000 clones, approximately 89% of them appearing once. Enrolled during active infection, Seattle patients were then followed longitudinally. Material for sequencing was peripheral blood. The origin of this receptor is a woman in her sixties with COVID-19, enrolled during active disease. The chain joins TRBV6-2 or TRBV6-3 to TRBJ2-3, with 8 bases fitting TRBD2. The CDR3 loop is CASSPPGGDPFTDTQYF. CDR3 DNA sequence: TGTGCCAGCAGCCCCCCCGGGGGGGACCCCTTCACAGATACGCAGTATTTT.